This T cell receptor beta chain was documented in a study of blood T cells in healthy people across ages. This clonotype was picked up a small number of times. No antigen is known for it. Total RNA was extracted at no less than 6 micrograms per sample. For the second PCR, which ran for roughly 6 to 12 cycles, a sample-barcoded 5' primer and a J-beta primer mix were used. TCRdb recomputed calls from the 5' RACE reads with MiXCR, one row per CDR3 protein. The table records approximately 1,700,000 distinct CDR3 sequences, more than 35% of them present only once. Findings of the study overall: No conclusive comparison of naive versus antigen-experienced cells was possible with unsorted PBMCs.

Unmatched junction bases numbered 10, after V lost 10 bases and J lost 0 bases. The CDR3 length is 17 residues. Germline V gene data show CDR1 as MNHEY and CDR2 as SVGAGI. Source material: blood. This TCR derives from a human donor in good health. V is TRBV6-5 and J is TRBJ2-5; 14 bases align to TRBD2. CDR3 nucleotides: TGTGCCACCAAGGGACTAGCGGGGGCCCTGTACCAAGAGACCCAGTACTTC. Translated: CATKGLAGALYQETQYF.